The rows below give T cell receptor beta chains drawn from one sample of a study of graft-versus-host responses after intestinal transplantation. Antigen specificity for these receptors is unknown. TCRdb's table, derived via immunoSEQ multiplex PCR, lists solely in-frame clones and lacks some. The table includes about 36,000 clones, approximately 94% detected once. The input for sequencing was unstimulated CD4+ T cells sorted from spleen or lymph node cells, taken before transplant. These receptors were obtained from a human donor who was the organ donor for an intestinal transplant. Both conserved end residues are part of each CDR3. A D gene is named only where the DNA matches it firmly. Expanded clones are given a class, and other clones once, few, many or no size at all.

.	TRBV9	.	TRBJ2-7	CASGSGGVSYEQYF	TGTGCCAGTGGTTCGGGCGGGGTCTCCTACGAGCAGTACTTC
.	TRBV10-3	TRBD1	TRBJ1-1	CAISNPGVRGVSEAFF	TGTGCCATCAGTAACCCCGGGGTCAGGGGGGTCTCTGAAGCTTTCTTT
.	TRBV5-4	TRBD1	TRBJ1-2	CASSLGNRGLANYGYTF	TGTGCCAGCAGCTTGGGTAACAGGGGATTAGCTAACTATGGCTACACCTTC
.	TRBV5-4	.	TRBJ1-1	CASSFQGTEAFF	TGTGCCAGCAGCTTCCAGGGCACTGAAGCTTTCTTT
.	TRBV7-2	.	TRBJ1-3	CASSLVANSGNSGNTIYF	TGTGCCAGCAGCTTAGTGGCAAACTCGGGGAACTCTGGAAACACCATATATTTT
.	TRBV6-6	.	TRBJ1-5	CASSFRQRDQPQHF	TGTGCCAGCAGTTTCCGACAGAGGGATCAGCCCCAGCATTTT
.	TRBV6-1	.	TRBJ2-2	CASSRQGFTGELFF	TGTGCCAGCAGTAGGCAGGGTTTCACCGGGGAGCTGTTTTTT
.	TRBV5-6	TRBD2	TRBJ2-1	CASSAGLAGSYNEQFF	TGTGCCAGCAGCGCCGGACTAGCGGGGTCCTACAATGAGCAGTTCTTC
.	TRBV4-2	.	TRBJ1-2	CASSQDLSRGSGYTF	TGTGCCAGCAGCCAAGACCTATCGAGGGGAAGCGGCTACACCTTC
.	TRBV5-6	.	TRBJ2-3	CASSLGHPDGTQYF	TGTGCCAGCAGCTTGGGACACCCAGACGGGACGCAGTATTTT
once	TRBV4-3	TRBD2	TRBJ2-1	CASSQKPPAGGSSSYNEQFF	TGCGCCAGCAGCCAAAAGCCCCCAGCGGGGGGCTCTAGCTCCTACAATGAGCAGTTCTTC
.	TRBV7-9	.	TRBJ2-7	CASSFSDRPYEQYF	TGTGCCAGCAGCTTTAGTGACAGGCCCTACGAGCAGTACTTC
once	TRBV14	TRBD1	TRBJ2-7	CASSLGTASGEQYF	TGTGCCAGCAGCCTTGGGACAGCCTCGGGGGAGCAGTACTTC
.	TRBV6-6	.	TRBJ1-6	CASSNTGTNSPLHF	TGTGCCAGCAGCAATACAGGGACGAATTCACCCCTCCACTTT
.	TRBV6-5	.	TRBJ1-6	CASSTREVANSPLHF	TGTGCCAGCAGTACCAGGGAGGTGGCTAATTCACCCCTCCACTTT
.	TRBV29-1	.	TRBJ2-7	CSVEVGLHSYEQYF	TGCAGCGTTGAAGTGGGCCTACACTCCTACGAGCAGTACTTC
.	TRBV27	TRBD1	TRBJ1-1	CASSLTGVNTEAFF	TGTGCCAGCAGTTTAACAGGGGTGAACACTGAAGCTTTCTTT
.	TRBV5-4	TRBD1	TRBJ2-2	CASSFGQGANTGELFF	TGTGCCAGCAGTTTTGGACAGGGGGCGAACACCGGGGAGCTGTTTTTT
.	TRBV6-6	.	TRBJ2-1	CASTLGSYNEQFF	TGTGCCAGCACCCTCGGGTCCTACAATGAGCAGTTCTTC
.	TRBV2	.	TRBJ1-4	CASSEQGNGEKLFF	TGTGCCAGCAGTGAACAGGGGAATGGAGAAAAACTGTTTTTT
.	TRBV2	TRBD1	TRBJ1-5	CASNSGQGRGQPQHF	TGTGCCAGCAACTCCGGACAGGGGAGGGGTCAGCCCCAGCATTTT
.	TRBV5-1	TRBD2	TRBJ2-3	CASTLAGGTDTQYF	TGCGCCAGCACCTTAGCGGGGGGCACAGATACGCAGTATTTT
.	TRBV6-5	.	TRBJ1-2	CASSSSGEGYTF	TGTGCCAGCAGTTCCTCAGGGGAAGGCTACACCTTC
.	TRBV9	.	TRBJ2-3	CASSRGADTQYF	TGTGCCAGCAGCAGGGGGGCAGATACGCAGTATTTT
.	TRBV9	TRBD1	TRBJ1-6	CASSSRTGGKDSPLHF	TGTGCCAGCAGCTCACGGACAGGGGGCAAGGATTCACCCCTCCACTTT
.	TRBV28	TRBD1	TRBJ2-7	CASSGTGKLYEQYF	TGTGCCAGCAGTGGGACAGGGAAACTCTACGAGCAGTACTTC
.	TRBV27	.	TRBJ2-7	CASSFAGYEQYF	TGTGCCAGCAGTTTTGCAGGTTACGAGCAGTACTTC
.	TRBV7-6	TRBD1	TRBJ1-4	CASSSYRDRGATNEKLFF	TGTGCCAGCAGCTCATACCGGGACAGGGGGGCAACTAATGAAAAACTGTTTTTT
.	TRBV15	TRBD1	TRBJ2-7	CATSTRTGFNEQYF	TGTGCCACCAGCACCAGGACAGGGTTCAACGAGCAGTACTTC
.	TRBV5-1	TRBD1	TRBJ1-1	CASSSWGDRGVTEAFF	TGCGCCAGCAGCTCCTGGGGGGACAGGGGGGTCACTGAAGCTTTCTTT
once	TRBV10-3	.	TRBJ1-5	CAISESFGVAQPQHF	TGTGCCATCAGTGAGTCATTCGGGGTAGCGCAGCCCCAGCATTTT
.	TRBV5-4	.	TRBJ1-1	CASSSMTGRTEAFF	TGTGCCAGCAGCTCAATGACAGGAAGGACTGAAGCTTTCTTT
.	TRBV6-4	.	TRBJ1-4	CASSDYSSPGQITNEKLFF	TGTGCCAGCAGTGATTATTCTTCACCGGGACAAATAACGAATGAAAAACTGTTTTTT
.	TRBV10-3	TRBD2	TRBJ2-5	CAINGGETQYF	TGTGCCATCAACGGGGGGGAGACCCAGTACTTC
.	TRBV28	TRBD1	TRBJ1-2	CASSPTGQGVNYGYTF	TGTGCCAGCAGCCCAACCGGACAGGGGGTTAACTATGGCTACACCTTC
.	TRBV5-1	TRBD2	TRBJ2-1	CASSLGTSGEYEQFF	TGCGCCAGCAGCTTGGGGACTAGCGGGGAATATGAGCAGTTCTTC
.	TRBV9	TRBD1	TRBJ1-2	CASSPGQGALLGGYTF	TGTGCCAGCAGCCCCGGACAGGGTGCCCTTTTAGGTGGCTACACCTTC
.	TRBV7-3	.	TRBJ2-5	CASSLSTEETQYF	TGTGCCAGCAGCTTAAGCACAGAAGAGACCCAGTACTTC
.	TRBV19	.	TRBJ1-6	CASSKQGSPLHF	TGTGCCAGTAGTAAGCAGGGGTCACCCCTCCACTTT
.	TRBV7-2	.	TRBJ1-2	CASCSRARGSEGYTF	TGTGCCAGCTGCTCCCGGGCCAGGGGAAGTGAGGGCTACACCTTC
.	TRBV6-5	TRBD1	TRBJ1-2	CASSYSGDSSYGYTF	TGTGCCAGCAGTTACTCGGGGGACAGTAGCTATGGCTACACCTTC
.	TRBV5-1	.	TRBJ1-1	CASSLVGDPMNTEAFF	TGCGCCAGCAGCTTGGTAGGGGACCCAATGAACACTGAAGCTTTCTTT